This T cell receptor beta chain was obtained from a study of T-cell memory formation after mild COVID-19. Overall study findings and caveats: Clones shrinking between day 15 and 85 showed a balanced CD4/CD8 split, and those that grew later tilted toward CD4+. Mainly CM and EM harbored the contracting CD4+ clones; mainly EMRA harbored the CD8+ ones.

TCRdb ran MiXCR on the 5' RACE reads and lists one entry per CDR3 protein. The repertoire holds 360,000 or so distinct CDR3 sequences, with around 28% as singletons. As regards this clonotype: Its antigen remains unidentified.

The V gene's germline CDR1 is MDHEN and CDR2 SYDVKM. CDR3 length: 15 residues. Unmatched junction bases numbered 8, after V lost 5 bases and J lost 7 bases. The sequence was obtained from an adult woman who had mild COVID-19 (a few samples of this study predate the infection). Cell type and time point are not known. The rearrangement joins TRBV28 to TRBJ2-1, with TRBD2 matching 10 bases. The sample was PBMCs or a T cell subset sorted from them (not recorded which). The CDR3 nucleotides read TGTGCCAGCAGTCCCCCCGGGACTAGCGCAAATGAGCAGTTCTTC. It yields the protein CASSPPGTSANEQFF.